This T cell receptor beta chain was documented in a study of T cells expressing NK-cell markers (dated by TCRdb to about 2020). For the study in its entirety: In sorted CD3+CD56+NKG2C+, CD3+CD56+NKG2C- and CD3+CD56-NKG2C+ T-cell subsets from about 8 donors, TCR beta-chain repertoires were profiled. Among the eight sequenced donors, seven were HCMV-seropositive and one was HCMV-seronegative. Sequencing of the libraries produced 2 x 150 bp reads on Illumina HiSeq 2000/2500, MiSeq or NextSeq. All eight donors whose samples were sequenced were randomly selected healthy volunteers, three of them men and five women. Beyond this particular receptor, the publication reports: In more than 5 donors, the dominant CD3+CD56+NKG2C+ clonotypes were found to rank among the top 10 CD8+ clonotypes and to make up roughly 1.0-7.0% of CD8+ T cells. Those dominant clonotypes were again the most abundant among CD3+CD56-NKG2C+ cells in several donors, at roughly 25-60.1%. It remained unclear whether the expanded NKG2C-expressing T cell clones were specific for HCMV antigens.

The CDR3 measures 12 amino acids from cysteine to phenylalanine. No DNA is recorded. The germline V gene encodes CDR1 SEHNR and CDR2 FQNEAQ (reference sequence). The instrument given in TCRdb is Illumina HiSeq 2000. The TCR beta cDNA libraries were made using 5'RACE template switching, a step that added both a universal primer site and unique molecular identifiers. Priming for cDNA synthesis came from the TCR beta constant segment, and two successive PCR amplification steps followed. Concerning the study's data processing: MIGEC handled demultiplexing of the reads and grouping by UMI, while MiTCR was used to assemble and quantify clonotypes. To exclude erroneous sequences, only TCR cDNA sequences supported by at least two reads were retained. The tcR package was used for downstream repertoire analysis, with clonotypes matched between fractions based on CDR3 nucleotide sequence plus V segment. Antigen specificity was annotated against VDJdb with VDJmatch, allowing one amino acid substitution in CDR3. TCRdb reprocessed the reads into one record per CDR3 protein sequence, lacking DNA. The V and J calls and clone size are TCRdb's, not the authors'. This sample's table carries some 460,000 distinct CDR3 sequences. The ten largest clones capture approximately 1.5% of the sample.

HCMV serostatus was determined by detecting HCMV-specific IgG in serum with a commercial ELISA kit. Ficoll density gradient centrifugation was used to isolate peripheral blood mononuclear cells from blood. Concerning this clonotype: It has no known antigen specificity.

Specimen: blood T cells: a sorted CD56 or NKG2C T cell subset, CD4+ or CD8+ T cells, or bulk PBMC T cells (not recorded which). Rearrangement joined TRBV7-9 to TRBJ1-1; TCRdb lists TRBD1, though no DNA is available to test this call. The sequence came from a woman in her forties or fifties in good health. Donor details come from another sample of the same person, matched by shared clones. The CDR3 loop reads CASSLGGVGAFF.